The sample holds a few counts of the clone carrying this TCR beta chain. The entry originates in a study of T cells in localized non-small cell lung cancer. The CDR3 totals 16 residues. With 10 bases removed from V and 4 bases from J, the gap between germline ends came to 22 bases. Per germline, CDR1 LNHDA and CDR2 SQIVND (reference sequence). Method: immunoSEQ multiplex PCR; TCRdb's copy keeps in-frame clones and lacks some. The repertoire holds 1,500 to 2,500 clones, with about 22% as singletons. The starting material was lung tumor tissue, obtained before any cancer treatment. The receptor was derived from a woman aged 40-75 years with stage I lung adenocarcinoma. The chain links TRBV19 to TRBJ1-4; the D gene is possibly TRBD1 (6 bases). This CDR3 reads CATTRTVFGLNEKLFF. CDR3 nucleotide sequence: TGTGCCACCACACGGACAGTATTCGGTCTTAATGAAAAACTGTTTTTT.